Listed below are T cell receptor beta chains from one sample, sequenced in a study of T-cell reconstitution after alpha-beta-depleted transplantation in children. TCRdb recomputed calls from the PCR reads with MiXCR, one row per CDR3 protein. The sample has approximately 510,000 distinct CDR3 sequences; about a sixth are singletons. Material: PBMCs from the stem cell graft donor, obtained from the stem cell graft. These receptors originate from a human donor who donated a stem cell graft to a child with acute lymphoblastic leukemia. Each CDR3 is given without its conserved first and last residue.

j_call: TRBJ2-7; v_call: TRBV3-1; cdr3_aa: ASSRGTGLAGGSSYEQY
j_call: TRBJ2-3; v_call: TRBV5-1; cdr3_aa: ASSLDGHRSTDTQY
j_call: TRBJ2-2; v_call: TRBV6-5; cdr3_aa: ASSTLRGNGGELF
j_call: TRBJ1-4; v_call: TRBV5-5; cdr3_aa: ASSWGVELF
j_call: TRBJ2-5; v_call: TRBV10-3; cdr3_aa: AISEAGLAGGGGEETQY
j_call: TRBJ1-4; v_call: TRBV12-3/TRBV12-4; cdr3_aa: ASSPGDRIHEKLF
j_call: TRBJ2-7; v_call: TRBV10-2; cdr3_aa: ASSVIGRYEQY
j_call: TRBJ1-5; v_call: TRBV5-1; cdr3_aa: ASSWGDSSNQPQH
j_call: TRBJ1-1; v_call: TRBV20-1; cdr3_aa: SARDNRVSNTEAF
j_call: TRBJ2-2; v_call: TRBV6-2/TRBV6-3; cdr3_aa: ASSYSRDRVRLAARTGELF
j_call: TRBJ2-3; v_call: TRBV5-1; cdr3_aa: ASSLTSGRTDTQY
j_call: TRBJ1-2; v_call: TRBV9; cdr3_aa: ASSVRDAGYT
j_call: TRBJ2-7; v_call: TRBV5-1; cdr3_aa: ASSLDGLSYEQY
j_call: TRBJ2-7; v_call: TRBV3-1; cdr3_aa: ASSRRDRASYEQY
j_call: TRBJ2-2; v_call: TRBV7-6; cdr3_aa: ASRKGTGIETGELF
j_call: TRBJ2-1; v_call: TRBV2; cdr3_aa: ASSEASGRAFYYNEQF
j_call: TRBJ1-2; v_call: TRBV6-5; cdr3_aa: ASSLFPRRSGQGNYGYT
j_call: TRBJ2-3; v_call: TRBV5-1; cdr3_aa: ASSLSLAADTQY
j_call: TRBJ2-2; v_call: TRBV7-9; cdr3_aa: ASSTLAGWTGELF
j_call: TRBJ1-5; v_call: TRBV27; cdr3_aa: ASSLRGRQPQH
j_call: TRBJ2-7; v_call: TRBV30; cdr3_aa: AWSRTSGQY
j_call: TRBJ2-2; v_call: TRBV24-1; cdr3_aa: ATTGSGLNTGELF
j_call: TRBJ2-3; v_call: TRBV29-1; cdr3_aa: SVVPRDRRDTQY
j_call: TRBJ2-6; v_call: TRBV10-3; cdr3_aa: AISESMGVGANVLT
j_call: TRBJ1-3; v_call: TRBV14; cdr3_aa: ASSQITGMPSGNTIY
j_call: TRBJ2-7; v_call: TRBV20-1; cdr3_aa: SAGDSTTRTYEQY
j_call: TRBJ2-7; v_call: TRBV27; cdr3_aa: ASTAYGGEQY
j_call: TRBJ2-5; v_call: TRBV7-8; cdr3_aa: ASSPPPGETQY
j_call: TRBJ1-2; v_call: TRBV6-5; cdr3_aa: ASSYTRQGADYGYT
j_call: TRBJ1-1; v_call: TRBV7-9; cdr3_aa: ASSLLGGRGAF
j_call: TRBJ2-1; v_call: TRBV25-1; cdr3_aa: ASSVSLSGGKGNEQF
j_call: TRBJ2-7; v_call: TRBV7-2; cdr3_aa: ASSPLSWDRDYEQY
j_call: TRBJ2-7; v_call: TRBV3-1; cdr3_aa: ASSQEEGLYEQY
j_call: TRBJ2-1; v_call: TRBV25-1; cdr3_aa: ASSTGTSSYEQF
j_call: TRBJ2-5; v_call: TRBV11-1; cdr3_aa: ASSSSPGLAGDQETQY
j_call: TRBJ2-7; v_call: TRBV28; cdr3_aa: ASSPHRTLYEQY
j_call: TRBJ2-5; v_call: TRBV7-3; cdr3_aa: ASSVSGGETQY
j_call: TRBJ2-5; v_call: TRBV27; cdr3_aa: ASSLGRAQATQY
j_call: TRBJ2-5; v_call: TRBV5-6; cdr3_aa: ASSFSEHQY
j_call: TRBJ2-1; v_call: TRBV20-1; cdr3_aa: SAASGRSNEQF
j_call: TRBJ2-3; v_call: TRBV7-9; cdr3_aa: ASSPGGFSGSTDTQY
j_call: TRBJ2-1; v_call: TRBV7-6; cdr3_aa: ASSDRGEQF
j_call: TRBJ2-5; v_call: TRBV5-8; cdr3_aa: ASSPTSGRAGRETQY
j_call: TRBJ2-2; v_call: TRBV12-3/TRBV12-4; cdr3_aa: ASKPLGTGELF
j_call: TRBJ2-7; v_call: TRBV4-2; cdr3_aa: ASSQELAGGSWTYEQY
j_call: TRBJ2-7; v_call: TRBV5-1; cdr3_aa: ASSLTAGGPYEQY
j_call: TRBJ1-5; v_call: TRBV21-1; cdr3_aa: ASSKGTGCNQPQH
j_call: TRBJ2-4; v_call: TRBV20-1; cdr3_aa: SAIPRTSGKDIQY
j_call: TRBJ2-1; v_call: TRBV11-3; cdr3_aa: ASSLGGGRGYNEQF